The 18 T cell receptor beta chains given below trace back to one sample, sequenced in a study of blood T cell repertoires in COVID-19. Sequenced by immunoSEQ multiplex PCR; TCRdb stores in-frame clones only, minus some. This sample has 150,000 to 200,000 clones, with around nine tenths found just once. Sequenced material: peripheral blood. The origin of the receptors is a woman between 18 and 29 years old who had recovered from COVID-19.

The V and J genes are TRBV6-2 or TRBV6-3 and TRBJ1-5; tentative D call: TRBD1 (5 bases). Germline V lookup: CDR1 MNHEY, CDR2 SVGEGT. The CDR3 contains 15 residues. V gave up 6 bases and J gave up 2 bases, with 14 bases separating them. The CDR3 region has the DNA TGTGCCAGCAGCCAAGACAGTGGGGGCAATCAGCCCCAGCATTTT. Translating gives CASSQDSGGNQPQHF.

This chain uses TRBV27 with TRBJ2-3, with D unresolved. V was trimmed by 3 bases and J by 2 bases, leaving 6 bases between them. Per germline, CDR1 MNHEY and CDR2 SMNVEV (reference sequence). The CDR3 loop spans 13 amino acids. Written as DNA, the CDR3 is TGTGCCAGCAGTTTTGGCTCCACAGATACGCAGTATTTT. Its translation: CASSFGSTDTQYF.

This clone is a singleton in its sample. The chain uses TRBV4-2 and TRBJ1-4, with no clear D. Germline values: CDR1 LGHNA, CDR2 YNFKEQ. The CDR3 consists of 13 residues. The V end lost 3 bases, the J end lost 7 bases, and 9 bases lay between the germline ends. CDR3 sequence: CASSQSVREKLFF. CDR3 coding DNA: TGTGCCAGCAGCCAGTCCGTCCGTGAAAAACTGTTTTTT.

The V call is TRBV5-6, the J call TRBJ2-2, with TRBD1 matching over 7 bases. The J segment lost 3 bases and the V segment lost 1 base, leaving 6 bases of the junction unmatched. In germline, CDR1 is SGHDT, CDR2 YYEEEE. This CDR3 has 16 amino acids. The CDR3 DNA reads TGTGCCAGCAGCTTGATAGGGACAGAGGACACCGGGGAGCTGTTTTTT. Translating it yields CASSLIGTEDTGELFF.

The rearrangement uses TRBV7-2 and TRBJ1-5, with 8 positions matching TRBD1. V was clipped by 0 bases and J by 9 bases; unmatched bases: 16. The CDR3 has 18 residues. The germline V gene encodes CDR1 SGHTA and CDR2 FQGNSA. The CDR3 protein is CASSLASGTGTGGRPQHF. The CDR3 nucleotides read TGTGCCAGCAGCTTAGCGTCCGGGACAGGAACCGGAGGGCGGCCCCAGCATTTT.

A note on this clone: Different DNA sequences within this sample yield the same CDR3. V gene TRBV27 combines with J gene TRBJ2-7; TRBD2 agrees at 13 bases. This CDR3 has 14 residues. The junction had 0 bases not matched to a gene; V was cut back by 6 bases and J by 1 base. The germline V gene encodes CDR1 MNHEY and CDR2 SMNVEV (reference sequence). CDR3 sequence: CASRLAGGSYEQYV. The CDR3 coding sequence is TGTGCCAGCAGACTAGCGGGAGGGTCCTACGAGCAGTACGTC.

This chain links TRBV7-2 with TRBJ1-1; D unresolved. Germline CDR1 SGHTA, CDR2 FQGNSA. This CDR3 comprises 13 residues. V lost 5 bases, J lost 2 bases, and 9 bases lay in between. The CDR3 DNA reads TGTGCCAGCAGCATTATCAGTAACACTGAAGCTTTCTTT. Amino acid sequence: CASSIISNTEAFF.

The chain recombines TRBV19 with TRBJ1-4; D is undetermined. The CDR3 is 13 residues long. Germline V gene lookup returns CDR1 LNHDA and CDR2 SQIVND (reference sequence). V was cut by 3 bases and J by 5 bases, with 7 bases left in between. The DNA for the CDR3 is TGTGCCAGTAGTATTCCCTCGAATGAAAAACTGTTTTTT. Residues: CASSIPSNEKLFF.

This clone was seen a few times. The chain combines TRBV18 with TRBJ2-2, with D hard to call. Trimming left V 3 bases short and J 4 bases short, with 9 bases between. Germline CDR1 KGHSH, CDR2 LQKENI. CDR3 length: 14 amino acids. The CDR3 protein is CASSPMSGTGELFF. In DNA, the CDR3 is TGTGCCAGCTCACCGATGTCAGGCACCGGGGAGCTGTTTTTT.

The chain employs TRBV3-1 (or the pseudogene TRBV3-2) and TRBJ2-1; TRBD2 matches at 9 bases. This CDR3 is 16 amino acids long. V lost 3 bases and J lost 1; bases outside the gene matches: 4. From germline, CDR1 is LGHDT and CDR2 YNNKEL (reference sequence). The DNA of the CDR3 is TGTGCCAGCAGCCAGATAAGCGGGAGGTCCTACAATGAGCAGTTCTTC. It is translated as CASSQISGRSYNEQFF.

The chain combines TRBV29-1 with TRBJ1-6, with unresolved D. The CDR3 is 13 amino acids. The V gene lost 3 bases and the J gene lost 7 bases, with 10 bases spanning the gap. Germline V gene lookup returns CDR1 SQVTM and CDR2 ANQGSEA. The CDR3 DNA reads as TGCAGCGTTGATGTAGGCGGGAATTCACCCCTCCACTTT. Translating it yields CSVDVGGNSPLHF.

The J gene is TRBJ1-2, the V gene TRBV3-1 (or the pseudogene TRBV3-2); D remains ambiguous. Germline-derived CDR1 and CDR2 are LGHDT and YNNKEL (reference sequence). CDR3 length equals 13 residues. Deletions cut 7 bases from V and 3 bases from J, with 12 bases between. CDR3 bases: TGTGCCAGCACCCGGCTCGGGGACTATGGCTACACCTTC. This gives the protein CASTRLGDYGYTF.

The J gene is TRBJ1-1, the V gene TRBV20-1; 8 bases fit TRBD1. V lost 3 bases to trimming and J lost 4 bases; unmatched junction nucleotides: 7. Germline loops: CDR1 DFQATT, CDR2 SNEGSKA (reference sequence). The CDR3 loop spans 14 amino acids. The CDR3 loop reads CSASLRQGLTEAFF. As DNA, the CDR3 is TGCAGTGCTAGTCTGCGACAGGGGCTCACTGAAGCTTTCTTT.

The chain links TRBV19 to TRBJ1-1; 7 bases are shared with TRBD1. The CDR3 totals 14 residues. CDR1 LNHDA and CDR2 SQIVND come from the germline V gene (reference sequence). Losses at the gene ends were 6 bases for V and 2 bases for J; bases not matched to a gene: 6. The CDR3 is CASRQQGTNTEAFF. The CDR3 DNA follows: TGTGCCAGTAGGCAACAGGGGACCAACACTGAAGCTTTCTTT.

A single count supports this clone. This chain uses TRBV5-6 with TRBJ1-2; D remains ambiguous. CDR3 size: 15 residues. Germline CDR1 SGHDT, CDR2 YYEEEE. V was cut by 1 base and J by 1 base, with 11 bases left in between. CDR3 sequence: CASSLRANRNYGYTF. The CDR3 bases are TGTGCCAGCAGCTTGAGAGCCAATCGTAACTATGGCTACACCTTC.

The V call is TRBV13, the J call TRBJ2-3; D is undetermined. CDR1 is PRHDT, CDR2 FYEKMQ, per germline (reference sequence). The CDR3 totals 12 residues. The V gene lost 3 bases and the J gene lost 4 bases, with 5 bases spanning the gap. The CDR3 is CASSFVADTQYF. The CDR3 DNA is TGTGCCAGCAGCTTTGTCGCAGATACGCAGTATTTT.

The CDR3 spells CASSAQGFDTQYF. For the CDR3, the DNA is TGTGCCAGTAGTGCACAGGGGTTTGATACGCAGTATTTT. The V and J genes are TRBV19 and TRBJ2-3, with 7 nucleotides matching TRBD1. The CDR3 sequence is 13 residues long. The J segment lost 6 bases and the V segment lost 5 bases, leaving 5 bases of the junction unmatched. CDR1 and CDR2 (germline): LNHDA, SQIVND (reference sequence).

The chain couples TRBV4-3 to TRBJ1-3, with D tentatively TRBD1 (5 bases). Germline loops: CDR1 LGHNA, CDR2 YSLEER. CDR3 length equals 17 residues. The germline V and J ends were trimmed by 0 bases and 3 bases, with 15 bases remaining between them. The CDR3 region has the DNA TGCGCCAGCAGCCAAGATCTAATGGGGGGTAGTGGAAACACCATATATTTT. Protein sequence: CASSQDLMGGSGNTIYF.